These T cell receptor beta chains were read from a single sample in a study of cytomegalovirus exposure and HLA in healthy donors. The method was immunoSEQ multiplex PCR; TCRdb's version includes in-frame clones alone and lacks a portion of them. The profile shows around 70,000 clones, around two thirds of them singletons. Sequencing input: PBMCs. These receptor sequences come from a human donor in good health. The CDR3 runs from the conserved cysteine through the conserved F or W. D genes are given only for firm matches. Only part of the rows carry a size: once, few, many, or a class if the clone is expanded.

>TRBJ1-5|NA|TRBD1|TRBV5-4
CATSPGTGGQPQHF
TGTGCCACCTCCCCCGGGACAGGGGGCCAGCCCCAGCATTTT
>TRBJ2-1|NA|TRBD2|TRBV19
CASRDLSGNSYNEQFF
TGTGCCAGTAGGGACCTTAGCGGGAACTCTTACAATGAGCAGTTCTTC
>TRBJ2-1|once|NA|TRBV28
CASSKGSGYNEQFF
TGTGCCAGCAGTAAAGGTAGCGGATACAATGAGCAGTTCTTC
>TRBJ2-2|NA|TRBD1|TRBV7-9
CASSLMPGGRGNGTGELFF
TGTGCCAGCAGCTTAATGCCGGGTGGCAGGGGGAATGGGACCGGGGAGCTGTTTTTT
>TRBJ1-5|few|TRBD1|TRBV7-9
CASSLVGQGNNQPQHF
TGTGCCAGCAGCTTAGTGGGACAGGGTAACAATCAGCCCCAGCATTTT
>TRBJ2-5|few|NA|TRBV29-1
CSVEGAGLATQYF
TGCAGCGTTGAGGGTGCGGGGTTGGCGACCCAGTACTTC
>TRBJ1-4|NA|TRBD1|TRBV7-3
CASSATGASGEKLFF
TGTGCCAGCAGCGCAACAGGGGCGTCCGGGGAAAAACTGTTTTTT
>TRBJ1-2|NA|TRBD1|TRBV10-3
CAISESAGQGADGYTF
TGTGCCATCAGTGAGTCAGCCGGACAGGGGGCGGATGGCTACACCTTC
>TRBJ2-1|NA|TRBD2|TRBV5-1
CASNGGYNEQFF
TGCGCCAGCAACGGGGGGTACAATGAGCAGTTCTTC
>TRBJ2-1|NA|NA|TRBV5-1
CASSLPSGSYNEQFF
TGCGCCAGCAGCTTGCCCTCCGGCTCCTACAATGAGCAGTTCTTC
>TRBJ1-5|NA|NA|TRBV6-6
CASSYSYISNQPQHF
TGTGCCAGCAGTTACTCGTACATTAGCAATCAGCCCCAGCATTTT
>TRBJ1-1|NA|NA|TRBV5-1
CASSLGANTEAFF
TGCGCCAGCAGCTTGGGGGCGAACACTGAAGCTTTCTTT
>TRBJ2-1|few|TRBD2|TRBV6-4
CASSAGTSGDNEQFF
TGTGCCAGCAGTGCCGGGACTAGCGGGGACAATGAGCAGTTCTTC
>TRBJ2-7|once|NA|TRBV28
CASSLAVYEQYF
TGTGCCAGCAGTTTGGCCGTATACGAGCAGTACTTC
>TRBJ1-2|NA|NA|TRBV10-2
CASRGTEGGYTF
TGCGCCAGCAGGGGTACGGAGGGAGGCTACACCTTC
>TRBJ2-1|once|NA|TRBV7-3
CASSFGSSYNEQFF
TGTGCCAGCAGCTTCGGGAGCTCCTACAATGAGCAGTTCTTC
>TRBJ1-5|NA|NA|TRBV2
CASSEARVANQPQHF
TGTGCCAGCAGTGAAGCCAGGGTGGCCAATCAGCCCCAGCATTTT
>TRBJ1-1|NA|NA|TRBV6-1
CASSDGAYMNTEAFF
TGTGCCAGCAGTGATGGGGCTTACATGAACACTGAAGCTTTCTTT
>TRBJ2-7|few|TRBD2|TRBV4-1
CASSRSLAGLGEQYF
TGCGCCAGCAGCCGTTCACTAGCGGGCCTCGGTGAGCAGTACTTC
>TRBJ1-4|NA|NA|TRBV9
CASTLTPAGEKLFF
TGTGCCAGCACCCTGACACCGGCCGGTGAAAAACTGTTTTTT
>TRBJ1-1|NA|NA|TRBV7-3
CASSSTVASRAGTEAFF
TGTGCCAGCAGCTCCACGGTTGCGAGCAGGGCTGGCACTGAAGCTTTCTTT
>TRBJ2-1|NA|NA|TRBV4-1
CASSPQDSFYNEQFF
TGCGCCAGCAGCCCCCAGGACAGCTTCTACAATGAGCAGTTCTTC
>TRBJ1-2|NA|NA|TRBV7-9
CASSLSETINYGYTF
TGTGCCAGCAGCTTGAGCGAGACGATCAACTATGGCTACACCTTC
>TRBJ2-7|once|NA|TRBV10-3
CAISPTIYEQYF
TGTGCCATCAGTCCCACAATCTACGAGCAGTACTTC
>TRBJ1-1|few|TRBD1|TRBV11-2
CASSWDRGNTEAFF
TGTGCCAGCAGCTGGGACAGGGGGAACACTGAAGCTTTCTTT
>TRBJ2-2|NA|NA|TRBV28
CASSLTRYTGELFF
TGTGCCAGCAGTTTAACCCGGTACACCGGGGAGCTGTTTTTT
>TRBJ1-5|NA|NA|TRBV7-6
CASSSLQGQPQHF
TGTGCCAGCAGCTCGTTACAGGGTCAGCCCCAGCATTTT
>TRBJ1-5|NA|TRBD1|TRBV27
CASSFQGQGRSNQPQHF
TGTGCCAGCAGTTTCCAAGGACAGGGAAGGAGCAATCAGCCCCAGCATTTT
>TRBJ2-7|few|TRBD1|TRBV13
CASSRTGVEQYF
TGTGCCAGCAGCCGCACAGGGGTCGAGCAGTACTTC
>TRBJ2-3|NA|NA|TRBV2
CASSEAPGITDTQYF
TGTGCCAGCAGTGAAGCTCCGGGAATCACAGATACGCAGTATTTT
>TRBJ1-1|many|NA|TRBV7-3
CASSSPDTYEAFF
TGTGCCAGCAGCTCTCCGGACACCTATGAAGCTTTCTTT
>TRBJ2-7|NA|NA|TRBV30
CAWSTGTGRVEQYF
TGTGCCTGGAGCACCGGTACCGGGAGAGTCGAGCAGTACTTC
>TRBJ1-6|NA|TRBD1|TRBV10-3
CAISELGTGGAYSPLHF
TGTGCCATCAGTGAGCTTGGGACAGGGGGCGCTTATTCACCCCTCCACTTT
>TRBJ2-7|once|TRBD2|TRBV27
CASSLGTSVYEQYF
TGTGCCAGCAGTTTAGGGACTAGCGTCTACGAGCAGTACTTC